This T cell receptor beta chain was captured in a study of shared clonotypes between healthy human individuals. Across the study: The donor group consisted of a couple of women and a few men, aged 18 to 49.

CDR1 and CDR2 (germline): LNHNV, YYDKDF (reference sequence). This CDR3 is built from 15 residues. The V and J ends lost 0 bases and 6 bases, in that order; junction bases with no gene match: 4. Study results and limitations: Among donors, sharing of clonotypes was expected to be affected by sequencing depth. When naive CD4 clonotypes were compared across a few donors, around 4.6% were shared.

A word on this clone: As yet, its antigen is unknown.

The data were produced by immunoSEQ multiplex PCR, yet TCRdb's version contains in-frame clones alone and is incomplete. The repertoire holds over a million clones, with over 95% as singletons. The origin of this receptor is a man under 40 in good health. Sample: naive CD4+ T cells sorted from blood. Sample subset: CD45RA+ positively selected. The chain is built from TRBV15 and TRBJ2-7, with 11 positions matching TRBD1. The CDR3: CATSRDGDRGGEQYF. The CDR3 DNA reads as TGTGCCACCAGCAGAGACGGGGACAGGGGGGGCGAGCAGTACTTC.